The sequence of this TCR beta chain was determined in a study of metastatic and nonmetastatic thyroid tumors. Germline CDR1 reads DFQATT; CDR2 reads SNEGSKA (reference sequence). J was trimmed by 4 bases and V by 7 bases; bases with no gene match: 12. The CDR3 covers 14 residues. Patients were all untreated before their thyroid surgery. Via MiXCR, TCRdb re-called the PCR reads. The table has about 8,000 clones, roughly 24% seen once. This TCR was recovered from a female donor with papillary thyroid cancer or a benign thyroid nodule (not recorded which). Some clones in this sample may be carry-over from other donors' samples. The chain joins TRBV20-1 to TRBJ1-1, with 7 bases fitting TRBD1. The source material was tumor tissue. The CDR3 loop is CSVRDSGSVTEAFF. The CDR3 DNA follows: TGCAGTGTCCGGGACAGTGGGTCGGTCACTGAAGCTTTCTTT.